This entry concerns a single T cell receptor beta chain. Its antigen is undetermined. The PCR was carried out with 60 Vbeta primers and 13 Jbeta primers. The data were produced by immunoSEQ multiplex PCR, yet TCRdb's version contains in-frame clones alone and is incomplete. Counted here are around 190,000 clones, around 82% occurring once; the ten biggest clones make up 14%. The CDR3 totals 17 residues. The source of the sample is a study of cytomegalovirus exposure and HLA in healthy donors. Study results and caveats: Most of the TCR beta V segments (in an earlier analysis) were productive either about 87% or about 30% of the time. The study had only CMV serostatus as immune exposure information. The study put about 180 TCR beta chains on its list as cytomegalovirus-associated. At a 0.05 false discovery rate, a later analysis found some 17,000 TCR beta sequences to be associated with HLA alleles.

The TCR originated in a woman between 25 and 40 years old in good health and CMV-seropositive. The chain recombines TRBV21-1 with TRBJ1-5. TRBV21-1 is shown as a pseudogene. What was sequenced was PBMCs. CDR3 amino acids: CASSTAREADSNQPQHF. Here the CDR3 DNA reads TGTGCCAGCAGCACCGCCAGGGAGGCGGATAGCAATCAGCCCCAGCATTTT.